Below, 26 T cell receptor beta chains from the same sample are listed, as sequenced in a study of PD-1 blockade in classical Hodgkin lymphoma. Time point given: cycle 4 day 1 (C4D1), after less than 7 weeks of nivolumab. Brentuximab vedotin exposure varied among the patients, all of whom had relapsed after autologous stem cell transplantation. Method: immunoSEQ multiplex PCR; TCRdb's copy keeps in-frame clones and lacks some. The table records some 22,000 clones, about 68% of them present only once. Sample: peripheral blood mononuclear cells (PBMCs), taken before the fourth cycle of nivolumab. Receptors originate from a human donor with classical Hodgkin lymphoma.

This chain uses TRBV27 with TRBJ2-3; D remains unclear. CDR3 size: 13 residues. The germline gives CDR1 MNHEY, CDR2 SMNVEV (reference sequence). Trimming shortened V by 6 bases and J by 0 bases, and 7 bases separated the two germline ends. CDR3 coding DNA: TGTGCCAGCAGACTCAGAAGCACAGATACGCAGTATTTT. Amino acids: CASRLRSTDTQYF.

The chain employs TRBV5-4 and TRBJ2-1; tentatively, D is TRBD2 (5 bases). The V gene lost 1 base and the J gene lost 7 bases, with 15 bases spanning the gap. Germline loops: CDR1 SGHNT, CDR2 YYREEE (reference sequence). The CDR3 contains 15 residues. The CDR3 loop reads CASSLSGPSKNEQFF. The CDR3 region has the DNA TGTGCCAGCAGCTTGTCGGGCCCTAGCAAGAATGAGCAGTTCTTC.

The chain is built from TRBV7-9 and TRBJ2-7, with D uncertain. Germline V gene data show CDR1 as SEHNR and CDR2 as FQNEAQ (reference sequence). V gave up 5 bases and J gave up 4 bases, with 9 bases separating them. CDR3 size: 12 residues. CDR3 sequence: CASSQTVYEQYF. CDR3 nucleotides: TGTGCCAGCAGCCAGACGGTATACGAGCAGTACTTC.

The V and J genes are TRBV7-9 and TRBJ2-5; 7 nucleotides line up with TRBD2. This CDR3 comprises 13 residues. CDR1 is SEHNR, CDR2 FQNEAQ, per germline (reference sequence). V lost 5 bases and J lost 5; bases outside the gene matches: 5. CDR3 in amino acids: CASSQTSIETQYF. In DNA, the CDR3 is TGTGCCAGCAGCCAGACTAGCATTGAGACCCAGTACTTC.

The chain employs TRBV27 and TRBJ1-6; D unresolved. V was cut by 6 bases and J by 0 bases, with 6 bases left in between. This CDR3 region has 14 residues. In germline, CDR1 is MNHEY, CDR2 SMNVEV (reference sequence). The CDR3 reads CASSKSSYNSPLHF. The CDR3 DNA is TGTGCCAGCAGCAAGAGCTCCTATAATTCACCCCTCCACTTT.

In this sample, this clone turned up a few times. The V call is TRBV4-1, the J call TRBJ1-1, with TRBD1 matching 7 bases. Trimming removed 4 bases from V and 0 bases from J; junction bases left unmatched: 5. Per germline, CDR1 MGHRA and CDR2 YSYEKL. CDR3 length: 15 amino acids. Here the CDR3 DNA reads TGCGCCAGCAGCCCGGGACAGCTCCTGAACACTGAAGCTTTCTTT. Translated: CASSPGQLLNTEAFF.

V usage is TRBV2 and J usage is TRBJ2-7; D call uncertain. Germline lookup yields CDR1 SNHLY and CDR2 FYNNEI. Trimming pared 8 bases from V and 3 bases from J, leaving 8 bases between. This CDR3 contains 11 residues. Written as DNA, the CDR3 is TGTGCCAGCTCGCAAGTCTACGAGCAGTACTTC. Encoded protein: CASSQVYEQYF.

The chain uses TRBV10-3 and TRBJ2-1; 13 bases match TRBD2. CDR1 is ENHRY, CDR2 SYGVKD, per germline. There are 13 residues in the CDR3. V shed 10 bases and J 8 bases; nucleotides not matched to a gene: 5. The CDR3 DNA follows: TGTGCCACCGGGACTAGCGGGATGGATGAGCAGTTCTTC. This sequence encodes CATGTSGMDEQFF.

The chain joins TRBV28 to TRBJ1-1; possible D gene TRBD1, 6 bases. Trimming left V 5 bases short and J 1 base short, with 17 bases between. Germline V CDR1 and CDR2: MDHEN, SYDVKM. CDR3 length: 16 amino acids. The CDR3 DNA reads TGTGCCAGCAGTGAGAACAGGGTGAGTGGGAACACTGAAGCTTTCTTT. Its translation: CASSENRVSGNTEAFF.

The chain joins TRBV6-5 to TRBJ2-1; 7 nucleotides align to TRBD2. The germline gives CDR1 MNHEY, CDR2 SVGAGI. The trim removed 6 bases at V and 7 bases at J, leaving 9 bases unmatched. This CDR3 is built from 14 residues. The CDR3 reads CASSLRESYNEQFF. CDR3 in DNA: TGTGCCAGCAGCCTGCGGGAGAGCTATAATGAGCAGTTCTTC.

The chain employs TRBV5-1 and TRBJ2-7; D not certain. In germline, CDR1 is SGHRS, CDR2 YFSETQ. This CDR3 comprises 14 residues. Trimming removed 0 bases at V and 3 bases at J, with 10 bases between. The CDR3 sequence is CASSLGDWSYEQYF. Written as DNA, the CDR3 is TGCGCCAGCAGCTTGGGAGACTGGAGCTACGAGCAGTACTTC.

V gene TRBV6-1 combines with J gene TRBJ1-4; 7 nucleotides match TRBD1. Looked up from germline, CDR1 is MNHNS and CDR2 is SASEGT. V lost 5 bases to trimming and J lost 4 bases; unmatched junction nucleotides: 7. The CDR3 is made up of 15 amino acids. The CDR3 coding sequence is TGTGCCAGCAGTCTCACGGGACAGCGTAATGAAAAACTGTTTTTT. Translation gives CASSLTGQRNEKLFF.

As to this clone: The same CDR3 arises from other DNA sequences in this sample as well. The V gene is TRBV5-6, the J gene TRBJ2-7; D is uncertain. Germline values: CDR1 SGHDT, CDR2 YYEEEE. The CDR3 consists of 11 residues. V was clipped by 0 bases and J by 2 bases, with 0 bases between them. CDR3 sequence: CASSLAYEQYF. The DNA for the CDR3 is TGTGCCAGCAGCTTGGCCTACGAGCAGTACTTC. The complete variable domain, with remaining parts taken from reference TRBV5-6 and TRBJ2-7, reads DAGVTQSPTHLIKTRGQQVTLRCSPKSGHDTVSWYQQALGQGPQFIFQYYEEEERQRGNFPDRFSGHQFPNYSSELNVNALLLGDSALYLCASSLAYEQYFGPGTRLTVT.

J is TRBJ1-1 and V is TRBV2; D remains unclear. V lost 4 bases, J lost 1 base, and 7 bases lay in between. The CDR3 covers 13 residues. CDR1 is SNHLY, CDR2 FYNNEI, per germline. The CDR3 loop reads CASSVEGNTEAFF. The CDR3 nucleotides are TGTGCCAGCAGTGTGGAGGGGAACACTGAAGCTTTCTTT.

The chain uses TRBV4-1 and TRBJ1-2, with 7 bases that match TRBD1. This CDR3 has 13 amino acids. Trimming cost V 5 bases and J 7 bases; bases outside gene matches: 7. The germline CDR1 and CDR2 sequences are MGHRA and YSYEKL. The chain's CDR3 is CASSRTGEGGYTF. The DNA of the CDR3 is TGCGCCAGCAGCAGAACAGGGGAGGGTGGCTACACCTTC.

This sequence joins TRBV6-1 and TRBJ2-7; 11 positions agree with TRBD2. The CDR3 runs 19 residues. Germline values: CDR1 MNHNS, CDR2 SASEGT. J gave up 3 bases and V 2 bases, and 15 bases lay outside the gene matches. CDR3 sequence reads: CASSERSPSLAGVFYEQYF. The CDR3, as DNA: TGTGCCAGCAGTGAACGATCCCCTTCACTAGCGGGAGTTTTCTACGAGCAGTACTTC.

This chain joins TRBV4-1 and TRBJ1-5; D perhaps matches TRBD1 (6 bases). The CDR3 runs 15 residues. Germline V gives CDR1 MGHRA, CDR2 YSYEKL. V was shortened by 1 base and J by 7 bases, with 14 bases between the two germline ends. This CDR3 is CASSQAGTTAQPQHF. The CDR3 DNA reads TGCGCCAGCAGCCAAGCCGGGACAACGGCCCAGCCCCAGCATTTT.

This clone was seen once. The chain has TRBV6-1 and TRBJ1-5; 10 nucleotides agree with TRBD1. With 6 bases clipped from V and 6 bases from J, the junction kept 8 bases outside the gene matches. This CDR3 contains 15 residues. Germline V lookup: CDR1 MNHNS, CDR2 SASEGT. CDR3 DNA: TGTGCCAGCAGAACCGGGACAGGGGTGTTTCAGCCCCAGCATTTT. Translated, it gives CASRTGTGVFQPQHF.

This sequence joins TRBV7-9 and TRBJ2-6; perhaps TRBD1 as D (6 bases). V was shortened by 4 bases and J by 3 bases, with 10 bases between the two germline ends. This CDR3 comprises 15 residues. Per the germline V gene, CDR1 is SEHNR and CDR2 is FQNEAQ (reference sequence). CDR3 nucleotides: TGTGCCAGCAGCTCCACAGGGAGTGGGGCCAACGTCCTGACTTTC. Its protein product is CASSSTGSGANVLTF.

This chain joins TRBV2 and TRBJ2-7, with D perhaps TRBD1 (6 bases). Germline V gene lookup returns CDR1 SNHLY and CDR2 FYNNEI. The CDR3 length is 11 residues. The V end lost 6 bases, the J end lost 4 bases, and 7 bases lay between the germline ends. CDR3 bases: TGTGCCAGCAGCAGGGGTTACGAGCAGTACTTC. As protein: CASSRGYEQYF.

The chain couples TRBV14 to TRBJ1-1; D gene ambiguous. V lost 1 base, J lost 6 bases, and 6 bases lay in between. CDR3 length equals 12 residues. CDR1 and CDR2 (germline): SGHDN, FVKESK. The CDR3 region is CASSQVTPEAFF. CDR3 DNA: TGTGCCAGCAGCCAAGTAACACCTGAAGCTTTCTTT.

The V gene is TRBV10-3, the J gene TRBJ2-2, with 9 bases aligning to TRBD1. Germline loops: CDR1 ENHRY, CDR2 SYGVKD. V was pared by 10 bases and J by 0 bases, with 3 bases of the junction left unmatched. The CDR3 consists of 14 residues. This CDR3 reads CATRQGANTGELFF. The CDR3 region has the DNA TGTGCCACCAGACAGGGGGCGAACACCGGGGAGCTGTTTTTT.

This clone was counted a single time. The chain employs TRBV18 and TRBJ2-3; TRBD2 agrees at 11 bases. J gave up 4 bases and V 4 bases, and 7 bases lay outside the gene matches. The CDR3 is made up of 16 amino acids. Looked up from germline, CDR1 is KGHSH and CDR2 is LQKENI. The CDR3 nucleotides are TGTGCCAGCTCACGAAGACTAGCGGGACTTGCAGATACGCAGTATTTT. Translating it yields CASSRRLAGLADTQYF.

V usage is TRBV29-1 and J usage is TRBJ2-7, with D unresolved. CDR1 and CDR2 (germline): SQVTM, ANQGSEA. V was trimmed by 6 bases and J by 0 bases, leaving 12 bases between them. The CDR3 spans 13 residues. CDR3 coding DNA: TGCAGCGTAAGGACGAAAAGCTCCTACGAGCAGTACTTC. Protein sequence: CSVRTKSSYEQYF.

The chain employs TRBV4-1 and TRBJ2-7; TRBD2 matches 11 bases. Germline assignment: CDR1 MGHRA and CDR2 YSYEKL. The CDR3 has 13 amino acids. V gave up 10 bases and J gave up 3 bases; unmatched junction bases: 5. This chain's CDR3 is CATALAGDYEQYF. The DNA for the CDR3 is TGCGCCACCGCACTAGCGGGAGACTACGAGCAGTACTTC.

CDR3 nucleotides: TGCGCCAGCAGCCGGGGGACGGGCGAGCAGTACTTC. Amino acid sequence: CASSRGTGEQYF. V is TRBV5-1 and J is TRBJ2-7, with TRBD2 as a possible D gene (6 bases). There are 12 residues in the CDR3. Germline CDR1 SGHRS, CDR2 YFSETQ. The V end lost 4 bases, the J end lost 6 bases, and 11 bases lay between the germline ends.